The next 2 T cell receptor beta chains were all read from a single sample in a study of blood T cells in healthy people across ages. A second PCR of about 7 to 11 cycles used a sample-barcoded 5' primer and a J-beta primer mix. One entry per CDR3 protein, called by TCRdb with MiXCR from the 5' RACE reads. The sample lists 1.5 million or so distinct CDR3 sequences, about 40% seen once, with less than 8% in the top ten. Source material: blood. The source is a woman under 30 in good health.

As regards this clonotype: The junction shows a germline mismatch at one end, possibly a read error. The V call is TRBV19, the J call TRBJ2-1; TRBD2 matches 7 bases. The tail of the sequence fits TRBJ2-7 better, so the J call may be wrong. The CDR3 consists of 15 residues. Germline V gene data show CDR1 as LNHDA and CDR2 as SQIVND (reference sequence). In DNA, the CDR3 is TGTGCCAGTAGTAGAAGCGGGACCAACCCCTATGAGCAGTACTTC. The encoded protein is CASSRSGTNPYEQYF.

The V and J genes are TRBV12-3 or TRBV12-4 and TRBJ1-1; D perhaps matches TRBD1 (6 bases). The CDR3 has 13 amino acids. Trimming pared 6 bases from V and 6 bases from J, leaving 14 bases between. CDR3: CASRTGGGAEAFF. The CDR3 nucleotides are TGTGCCAGCAGAACCGGCGGGGGCGCTGAAGCTTTCTTT.